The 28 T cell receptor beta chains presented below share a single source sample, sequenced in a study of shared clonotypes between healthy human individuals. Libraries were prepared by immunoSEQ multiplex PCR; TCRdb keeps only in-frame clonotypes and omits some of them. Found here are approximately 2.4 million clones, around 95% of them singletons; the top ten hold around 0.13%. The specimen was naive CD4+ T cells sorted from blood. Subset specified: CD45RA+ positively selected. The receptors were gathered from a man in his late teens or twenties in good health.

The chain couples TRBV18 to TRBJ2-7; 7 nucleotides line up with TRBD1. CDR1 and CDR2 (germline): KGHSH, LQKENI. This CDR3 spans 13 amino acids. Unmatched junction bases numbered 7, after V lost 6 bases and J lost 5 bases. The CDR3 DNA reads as TGTGCCAGCTCTCCATCGGACAGGAACGAGCAGTACTTC. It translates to CASSPSDRNEQYF.

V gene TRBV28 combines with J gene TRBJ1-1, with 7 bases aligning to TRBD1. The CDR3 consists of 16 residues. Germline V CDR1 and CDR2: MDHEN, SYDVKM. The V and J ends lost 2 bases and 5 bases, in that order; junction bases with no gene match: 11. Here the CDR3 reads CASSLIQGGLKTEAFF. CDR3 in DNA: TGTGCCAGCAGTTTAATTCAGGGGGGTCTTAAAACTGAAGCTTTCTTT.

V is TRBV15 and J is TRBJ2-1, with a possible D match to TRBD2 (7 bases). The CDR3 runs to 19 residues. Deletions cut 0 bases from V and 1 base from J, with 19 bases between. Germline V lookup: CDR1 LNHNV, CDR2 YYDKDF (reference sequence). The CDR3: CATSRDLGGAQPSYNEQFF. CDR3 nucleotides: TGTGCCACCAGCAGAGATTTAGGGGGGGCCCAACCATCCTACAATGAGCAGTTCTTC.

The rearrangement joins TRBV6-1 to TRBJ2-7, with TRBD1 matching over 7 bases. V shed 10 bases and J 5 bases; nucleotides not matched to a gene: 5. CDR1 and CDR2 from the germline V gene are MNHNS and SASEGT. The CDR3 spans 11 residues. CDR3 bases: TGTGCCACCCAGGGGGACCACGAGCAGTACTTC. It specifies CATQGDHEQYF.

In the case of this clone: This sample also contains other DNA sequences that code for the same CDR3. This CDR3 reads CASSPQAYEQYF. The CDR3 region has the DNA TGTGCCAGCTCCCCCCAGGCCTACGAGCAGTACTTC. The chain links TRBV18 to TRBJ2-7; no firm D call. Trimming took off 6 bases at V and 2 bases at J, with 8 bases between the two ends. The V gene's germline CDR1 is KGHSH and CDR2 LQKENI. This CDR3 has 12 residues.

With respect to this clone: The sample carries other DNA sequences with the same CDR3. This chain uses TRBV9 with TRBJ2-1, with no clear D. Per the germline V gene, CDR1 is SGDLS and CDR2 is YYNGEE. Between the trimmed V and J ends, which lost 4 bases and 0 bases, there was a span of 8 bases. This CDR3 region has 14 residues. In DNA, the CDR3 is TGTGCCAGCAGCCCCAGTGGCTCCTACAATGAGCAGTTCTTC. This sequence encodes CASSPSGSYNEQFF.

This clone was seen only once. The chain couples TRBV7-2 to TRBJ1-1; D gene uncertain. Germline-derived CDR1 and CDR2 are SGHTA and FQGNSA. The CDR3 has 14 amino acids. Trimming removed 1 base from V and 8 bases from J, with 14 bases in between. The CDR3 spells CASSLVTGGSEAFF. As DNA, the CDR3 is TGTGCCAGCAGCTTAGTGACGGGTGGCTCCGAAGCTTTCTTT.

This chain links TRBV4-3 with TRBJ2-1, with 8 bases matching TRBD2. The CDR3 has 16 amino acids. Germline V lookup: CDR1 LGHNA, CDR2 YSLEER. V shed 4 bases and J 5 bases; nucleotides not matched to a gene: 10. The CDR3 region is CASSPSPTSGNNEQFF. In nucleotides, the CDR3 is TGCGCCAGCAGCCCAAGCCCCACTAGCGGCAACAATGAGCAGTTCTTC.

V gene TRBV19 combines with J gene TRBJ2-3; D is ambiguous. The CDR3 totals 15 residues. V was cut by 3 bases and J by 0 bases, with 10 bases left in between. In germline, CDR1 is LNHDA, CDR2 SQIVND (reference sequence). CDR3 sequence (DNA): TGTGCCAGTAGTATGTGGGCGACGAGCACAGATACGCAGTATTTT. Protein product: CASSMWATSTDTQYF.

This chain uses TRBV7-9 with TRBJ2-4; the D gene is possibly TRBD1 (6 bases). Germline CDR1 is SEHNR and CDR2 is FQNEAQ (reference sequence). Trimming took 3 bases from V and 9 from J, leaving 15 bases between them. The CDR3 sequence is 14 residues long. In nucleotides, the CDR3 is TGTGCCAGCAGCTTTTCCTCTGGGGGCGGCATTCAGTACTTC. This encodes CASSFSSGGGIQYF.

Here the CDR3 reads CAWLVPPLHF. CDR3 in DNA: TGTGCCTGGCTGGTGCCACCCCTCCACTTT. V usage is TRBV30 and J usage is TRBJ1-6; D not resolved. Germline values: CDR1 GTSNPN, CDR2 SVGIG (reference sequence). The CDR3 runs to 10 residues. The V gene lost 5 bases and the J gene lost 11 bases, with 7 bases spanning the gap.

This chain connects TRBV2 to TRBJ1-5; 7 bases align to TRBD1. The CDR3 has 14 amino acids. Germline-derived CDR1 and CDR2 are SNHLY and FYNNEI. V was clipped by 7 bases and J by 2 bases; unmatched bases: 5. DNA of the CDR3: TGTGCCAGCAACGAAGGACAGGGCAATCAGCCCCAGCATTTT. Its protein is CASNEGQGNQPQHF.

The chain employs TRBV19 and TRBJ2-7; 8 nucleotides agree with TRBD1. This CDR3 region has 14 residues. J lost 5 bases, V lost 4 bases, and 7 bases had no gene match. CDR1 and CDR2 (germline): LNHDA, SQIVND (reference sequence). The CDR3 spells CASSNGQGRNEQYF. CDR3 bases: TGTGCCAGTAGTAACGGACAGGGCCGGAACGAGCAGTACTTC.

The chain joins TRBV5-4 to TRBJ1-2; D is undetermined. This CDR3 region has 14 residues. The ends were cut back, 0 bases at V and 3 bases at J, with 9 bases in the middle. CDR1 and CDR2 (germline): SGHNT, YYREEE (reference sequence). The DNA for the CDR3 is TGTGCCAGCAGCTTGGTGGGTATTGACTATGGCTACACCTTC. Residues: CASSLVGIDYGYTF.

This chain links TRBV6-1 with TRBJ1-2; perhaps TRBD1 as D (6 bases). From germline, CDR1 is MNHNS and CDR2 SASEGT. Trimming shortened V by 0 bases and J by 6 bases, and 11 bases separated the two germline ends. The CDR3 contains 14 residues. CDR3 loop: CASSEAVRGDGYTF. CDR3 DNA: TGTGCCAGCAGTGAAGCGGTCAGGGGAGATGGCTACACCTTC.

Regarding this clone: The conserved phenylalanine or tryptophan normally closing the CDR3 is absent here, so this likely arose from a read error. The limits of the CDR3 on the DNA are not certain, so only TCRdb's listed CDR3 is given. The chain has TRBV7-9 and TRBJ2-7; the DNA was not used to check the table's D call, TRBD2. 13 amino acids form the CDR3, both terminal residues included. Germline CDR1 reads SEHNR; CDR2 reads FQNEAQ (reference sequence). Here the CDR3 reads CASSLSASGALRL.

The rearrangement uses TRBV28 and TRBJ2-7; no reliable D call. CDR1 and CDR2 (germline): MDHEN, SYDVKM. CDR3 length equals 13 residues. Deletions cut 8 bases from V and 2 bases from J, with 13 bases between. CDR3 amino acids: CASSVLVPYEQYF. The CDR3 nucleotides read TGTGCCAGCTCCGTGCTGGTCCCCTACGAGCAGTACTTC.

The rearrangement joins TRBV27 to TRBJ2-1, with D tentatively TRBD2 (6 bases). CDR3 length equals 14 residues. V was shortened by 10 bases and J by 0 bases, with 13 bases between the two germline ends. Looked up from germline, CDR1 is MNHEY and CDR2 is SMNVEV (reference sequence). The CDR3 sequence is CATKTGSSYNEQFF. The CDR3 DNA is TGTGCCACTAAGACCGGGAGCTCCTACAATGAGCAGTTCTTC.

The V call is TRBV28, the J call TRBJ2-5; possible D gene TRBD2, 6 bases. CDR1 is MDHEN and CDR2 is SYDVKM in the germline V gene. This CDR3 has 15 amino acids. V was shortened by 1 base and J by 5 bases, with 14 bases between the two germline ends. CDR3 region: CASSLYGTGGETQYF. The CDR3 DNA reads TGTGCCAGCAGTTTATACGGGACTGGCGGGGAGACCCAGTACTTC.

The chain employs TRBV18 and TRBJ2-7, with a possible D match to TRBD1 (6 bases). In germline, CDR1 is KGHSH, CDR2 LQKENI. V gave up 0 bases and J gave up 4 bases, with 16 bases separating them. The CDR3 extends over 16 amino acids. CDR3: CASSPPNPGQKYEQYF. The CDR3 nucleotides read TGTGCCAGCTCACCACCGAACCCAGGACAGAAGTACGAGCAGTACTTC.

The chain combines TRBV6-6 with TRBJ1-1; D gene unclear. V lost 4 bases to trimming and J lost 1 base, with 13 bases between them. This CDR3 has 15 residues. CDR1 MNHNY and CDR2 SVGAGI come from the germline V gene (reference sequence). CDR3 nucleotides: TGTGCCAGCAGTTCTCCCGGGCAGAAGAACACTGAAGCTTTCTTT. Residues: CASSSPGQKNTEAFF.

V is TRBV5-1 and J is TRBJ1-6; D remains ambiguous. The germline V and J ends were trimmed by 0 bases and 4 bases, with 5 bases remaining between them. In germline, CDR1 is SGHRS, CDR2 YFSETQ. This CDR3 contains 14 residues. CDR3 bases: TGCGCCAGCAGCTTGGCTGATTATAATTCACCCCTCCACTTT. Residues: CASSLADYNSPLHF.

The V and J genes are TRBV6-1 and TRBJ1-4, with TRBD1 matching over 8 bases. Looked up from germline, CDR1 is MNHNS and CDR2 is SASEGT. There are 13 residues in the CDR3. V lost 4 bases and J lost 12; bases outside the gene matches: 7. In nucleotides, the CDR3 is TGTGCCAGCAGTGTCTCCAGGGGGCTAGAACTGTTTTTT. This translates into CASSVSRGLELFF.

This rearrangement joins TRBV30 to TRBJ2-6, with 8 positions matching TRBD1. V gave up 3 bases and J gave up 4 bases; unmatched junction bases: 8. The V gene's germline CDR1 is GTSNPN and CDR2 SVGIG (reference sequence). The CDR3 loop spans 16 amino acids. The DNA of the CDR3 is TGTGCCTGGAGGGACAGGGAAAGCGCAGGGGCCAACGTCCTGACTTTC. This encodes CAWRDRESAGANVLTF.

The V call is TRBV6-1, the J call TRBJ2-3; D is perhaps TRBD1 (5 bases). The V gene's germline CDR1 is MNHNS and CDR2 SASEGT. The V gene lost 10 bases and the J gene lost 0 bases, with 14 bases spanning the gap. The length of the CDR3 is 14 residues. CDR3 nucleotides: TGTGCCATTATCAGGGCCCCTAGCACAGATACGCAGTATTTT. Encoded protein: CAIIRAPSTDTQYF.

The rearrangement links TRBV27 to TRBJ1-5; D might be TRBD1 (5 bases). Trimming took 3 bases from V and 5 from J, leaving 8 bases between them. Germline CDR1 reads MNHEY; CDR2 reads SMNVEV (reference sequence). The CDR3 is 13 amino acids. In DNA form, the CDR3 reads TGTGCCAGCAGTTTCGGGGGGGATCAGCCCCAGCATTTT. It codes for CASSFGGDQPQHF.

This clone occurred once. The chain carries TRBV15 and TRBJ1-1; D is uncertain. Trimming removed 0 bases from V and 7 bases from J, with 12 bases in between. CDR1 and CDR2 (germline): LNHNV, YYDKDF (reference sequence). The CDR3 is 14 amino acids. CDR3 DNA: TGTGCCACCAGCAGAGATAGGGTCCAGGATGAAGCTTTCTTT. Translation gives CATSRDRVQDEAFF.

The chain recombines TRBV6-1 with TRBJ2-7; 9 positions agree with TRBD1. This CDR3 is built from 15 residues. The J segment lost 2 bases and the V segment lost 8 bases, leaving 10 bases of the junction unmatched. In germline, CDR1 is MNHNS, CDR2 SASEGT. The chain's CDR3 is CASGDLGQGPYEQYF. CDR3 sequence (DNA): TGTGCCAGCGGAGACCTAGGACAGGGGCCCTACGAGCAGTACTTC.